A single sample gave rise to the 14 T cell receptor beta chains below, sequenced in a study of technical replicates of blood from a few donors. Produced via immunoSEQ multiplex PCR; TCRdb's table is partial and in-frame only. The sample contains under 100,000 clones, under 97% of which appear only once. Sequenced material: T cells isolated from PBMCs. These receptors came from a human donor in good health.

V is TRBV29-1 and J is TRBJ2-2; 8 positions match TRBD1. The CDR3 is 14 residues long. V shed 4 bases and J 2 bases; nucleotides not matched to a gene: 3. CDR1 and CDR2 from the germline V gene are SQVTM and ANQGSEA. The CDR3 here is CSVGDRFNTGELFF. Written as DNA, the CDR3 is TGCAGCGTTGGGGACAGGTTTAACACCGGGGAGCTGTTTTTT.

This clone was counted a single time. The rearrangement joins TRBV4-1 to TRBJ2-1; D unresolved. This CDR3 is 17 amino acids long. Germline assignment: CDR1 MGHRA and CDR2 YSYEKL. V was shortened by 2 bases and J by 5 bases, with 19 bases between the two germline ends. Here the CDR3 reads CASSQTAPGLVHNEQFF. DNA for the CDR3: TGCGCCAGCAGCCAAACCGCACCCGGTTTAGTCCACAATGAGCAGTTCTTC.

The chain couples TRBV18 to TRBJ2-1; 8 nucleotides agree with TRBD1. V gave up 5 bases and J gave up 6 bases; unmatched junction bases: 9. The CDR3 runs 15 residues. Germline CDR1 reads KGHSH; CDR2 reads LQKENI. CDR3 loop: CASSKTGVYGNEQFF. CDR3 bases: TGTGCCAGCTCAAAGACAGGGGTCTATGGCAATGAGCAGTTCTTC.

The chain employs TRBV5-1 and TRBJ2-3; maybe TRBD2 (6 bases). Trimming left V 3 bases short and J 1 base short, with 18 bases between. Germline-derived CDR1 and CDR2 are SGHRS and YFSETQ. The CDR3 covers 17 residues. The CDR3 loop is CASSSMMGGIGTDTQYF. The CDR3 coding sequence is TGCGCCAGCAGCTCCATGATGGGGGGTATAGGCACAGATACGCAGTATTTT.

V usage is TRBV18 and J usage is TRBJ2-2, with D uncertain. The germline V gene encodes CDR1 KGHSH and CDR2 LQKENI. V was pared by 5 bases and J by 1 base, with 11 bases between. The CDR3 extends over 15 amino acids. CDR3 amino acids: CASSSWSENTGELFF. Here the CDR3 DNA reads TGTGCCAGCTCAAGTTGGAGCGAGAACACCGGGGAGCTGTTTTTT.

The CDR3 DNA reads TGTGCCAGCAGCTTTAGGCGGGGGGGCGAAAATGAGCAGTTCTTC. It specifies CASSFRRGGENEQFF. The chain links TRBV7-3 to TRBJ2-1; 9 bases are shared with TRBD2. The germline V gene has CDR1 SGHTA and CDR2 FQGTGA. CDR3 length: 15 amino acids. V lost 3 bases to trimming and J lost 7 bases; unmatched junction nucleotides: 7. Full variable domain (missing parts from reference TRBV7-3 and TRBJ2-1): GAGVSQTPSNKVTEKGKYVELRCDPISGHTALYWYRQSLGQGPEFLIYFQGTGAADDSGLPNDRFFAVRPEGSVSTLKIQRTERGDSAVYLCASSFRRGGENEQFFGPGTRLTVL.

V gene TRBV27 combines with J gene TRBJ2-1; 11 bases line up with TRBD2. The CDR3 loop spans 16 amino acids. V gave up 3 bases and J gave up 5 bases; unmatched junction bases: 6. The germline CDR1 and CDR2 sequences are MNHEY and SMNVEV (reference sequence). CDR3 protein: CASSFPGLAEHNEQFF. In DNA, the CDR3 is TGTGCCAGCAGTTTTCCGGGACTAGCGGAACACAATGAGCAGTTCTTC.

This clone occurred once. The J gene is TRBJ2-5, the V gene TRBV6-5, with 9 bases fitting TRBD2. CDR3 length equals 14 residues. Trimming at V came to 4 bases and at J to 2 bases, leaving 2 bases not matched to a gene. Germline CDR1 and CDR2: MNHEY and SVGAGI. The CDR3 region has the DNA TGTGCCAGCAGTTTCCTAGCGGGGCAAGAGACCCAGTACTTC. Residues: CASSFLAGQETQYF.

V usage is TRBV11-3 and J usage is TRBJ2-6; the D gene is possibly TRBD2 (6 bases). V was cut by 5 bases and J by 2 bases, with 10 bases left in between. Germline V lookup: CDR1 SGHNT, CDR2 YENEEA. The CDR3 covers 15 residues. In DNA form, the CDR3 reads TGTGCCAGCAGCCCGCGGGGCGCTGGGGCCAACGTCCTGACTTTC. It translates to CASSPRGAGANVLTF.

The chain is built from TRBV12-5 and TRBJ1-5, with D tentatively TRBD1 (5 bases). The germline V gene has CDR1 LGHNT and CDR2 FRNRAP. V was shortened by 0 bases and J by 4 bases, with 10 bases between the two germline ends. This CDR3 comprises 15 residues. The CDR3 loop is CASGLVVQGNQPQHF. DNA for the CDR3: TGTGCTAGTGGTTTGGTAGTGCAGGGTAATCAGCCCCAGCATTTT.

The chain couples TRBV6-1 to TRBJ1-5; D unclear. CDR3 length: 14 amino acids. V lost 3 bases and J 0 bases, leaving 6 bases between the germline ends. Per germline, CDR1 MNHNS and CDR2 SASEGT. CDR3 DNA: TGTGCCAGCAGTGACAGGAATAGCAATCAGCCCCAGCATTTT. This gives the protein CASSDRNSNQPQHF.

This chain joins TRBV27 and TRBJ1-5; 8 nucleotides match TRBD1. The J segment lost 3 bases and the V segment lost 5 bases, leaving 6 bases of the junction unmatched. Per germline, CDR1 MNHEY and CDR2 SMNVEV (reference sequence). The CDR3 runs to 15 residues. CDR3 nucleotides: TGTGCCAGCAGTGAGGACAGGGTAAACAATCAGCCCCAGCATTTT. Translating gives CASSEDRVNNQPQHF.

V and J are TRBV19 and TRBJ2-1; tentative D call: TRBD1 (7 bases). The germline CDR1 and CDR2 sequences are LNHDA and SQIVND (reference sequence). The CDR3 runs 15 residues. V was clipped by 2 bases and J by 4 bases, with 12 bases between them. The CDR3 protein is CASSIFSGGYNEQFF. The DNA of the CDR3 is TGTGCCAGTAGTATATTTTCAGGGGGGTACAATGAGCAGTTCTTC.

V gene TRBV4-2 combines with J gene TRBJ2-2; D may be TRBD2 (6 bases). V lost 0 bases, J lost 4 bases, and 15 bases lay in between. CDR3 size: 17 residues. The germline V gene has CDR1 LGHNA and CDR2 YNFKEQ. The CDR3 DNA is TGTGCCAGCAGCCAAGACGTACTAGCATCGAGCACCGGGGAGCTGTTTTTT. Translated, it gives CASSQDVLASSTGELFF.